These T cell receptor beta chains were read from a single sample in a study of identical twins. TCRdb reprocessed the 5' RACE reads with MiXCR, giving one entry per CDR3 protein. The table lists 450,000 to 650,000 distinct CDR3 sequences, around 9.6% of them singletons. The same data also contributed to another study, on yellow fever vaccine responses in identical twins.

Sequences were obtained from PBMCs. The receptors originated from a young woman in good health. Each CDR3 is given with its conserved first and last residue. The D gene is left open where the match is weak. Not all rows give a size; the values are once, few, many and, for expanded clones, a class.

>TRBJ2-1|few|-|TRBV3-1
CASSHGGTAAGGQFF
TGTGCCAGCAGCCACGGGGGGACAGCGGCCGGGGGGCAGTTCTTC
>TRBJ2-5|-|TRBD2|TRBV28
CASSSSGRGEETQYF
TGTGCCAGCAGTTCTAGCGGGAGAGGGGAAGAGACCCAGTACTTC
>TRBJ2-1|-|TRBD2|TRBV6-5
CASSYSSGSPNEQFF
TGTGCCAGCAGTTACTCTAGCGGGAGTCCCAATGAGCAGTTCTTC
>TRBJ2-7|many|TRBD2|TRBV11-1
CASSRFGTSGGRSYEQYF
TGTGCCAGCAGCCGGTTCGGGACTAGCGGGGGGCGATCCTACGAGCAGTACTTC
>TRBJ2-7|-|TRBD2|TRBV7-9
CASTKREGPYEQYF
TGTGCCAGCACCAAGCGGGAGGGTCCCTACGAGCAGTACTTC
>TRBJ2-1|few|-|TRBV30
CAWSDPGLREDEQFF
TGTGCCTGGAGTGACCCGGGATTAAGGGAGGATGAGCAGTTCTTC
>TRBJ2-2|many|-|TRBV5-1
CASSLAGARAGELFF
TGCGCCAGCAGCTTGGCCGGGGCCCGAGCCGGGGAGCTGTTTTTT
>TRBJ2-7|-|TRBD1|TRBV6-2/TRBV6-3
CASNRDRAKEQYF
TGTGCCAGCAACCGGGACAGGGCGAAGGAGCAGTACTTC
>TRBJ1-6|few|-|TRBV28
CASSSILPSSPLHF
TGTGCCAGCAGCTCAATCCTACCAAGTTCACCCCTCCACTTT
>TRBJ1-6|-|-|TRBV28
CASNRQQQPGSPLHF
TGTGCCAGCAACCGACAGCAACAGCCGGGTTCACCCCTCCACTTT
>TRBJ1-2|-|-|TRBV30
CAWDPSSHGPGRHGYTF
TGTGCCTGGGATCCATCGTCCCATGGACCGGGGAGACATGGCTACACCTTC
>TRBJ2-7|many|-|TRBV7-2
CASSLFTVWGEQYF
TGTGCCAGCAGCTTATTTACAGTCTGGGGGGAGCAGTACTTC
>TRBJ2-7|many|-|TRBV29-1
CSVGGEYEQYF
TGCAGCGTTGGGGGAGAATACGAGCAGTACTTC
>TRBJ1-2|few|-|TRBV6-1
CATQRAPRESYGYTF
TGTGCCACTCAGAGAGCCCCTCGGGAGAGCTATGGCTACACCTTC
>TRBJ2-7|-|-|TRBV2
CASSLGVVVGYEQYF
TGTGCCAGCAGTCTAGGGGTCGTAGTGGGATACGAGCAGTACTTC
>TRBJ2-5|many|-|TRBV10-3
CAISESGEVQETQYF
TGTGCCATCAGTGAGTCGGGGGAGGTCCAAGAGACCCAGTACTTC
>TRBJ2-3|many|-|TRBV7-6
CASSLVAYTDTQYF
TGTGCCAGCAGCTTAGTCGCTTACACAGATACGCAGTATTTT
>TRBJ2-3|-|TRBD2|TRBV6-4
CASSDHPSGGADTQYF
TGTGCCAGCAGTGACCATCCTAGCGGGGGGGCCGATACGCAGTATTTT
>TRBJ2-4|-|TRBD1|TRBV12-3/TRBV12-4
CASSLGQGVNIQYF
TGTGCCAGCAGTCTGGGACAGGGGGTTAACATTCAGTACTTC
>TRBJ2-3|-|-|TRBV6-2/TRBV6-3
CASSSPLAYTQYF
TGTGCCAGCAGTTCCCCCCTCGCGTATACGCAGTATTTT
>TRBJ2-3|few|TRBD2|TRBV12-3/TRBV12-4
CASRDSGGSTDTQYF
TGTGCCAGCAGGGATAGCGGGGGGTCTACAGATACGCAGTATTTT
>TRBJ2-3|few|-|TRBV2
CASRDMTRESDTQYF
TGTGCCAGCAGGGACATGACGAGGGAGTCAGATACGCAGTATTTT
>TRBJ2-3|-|-|TRBV29-1
CSAQRRTDTQYF
TGCAGCGCCCAAAGGAGAACAGATACGCAGTATTTT
>TRBJ2-1|few|-|TRBV6-5
CASSYLGPEGNEQFF
TGTGCCAGCAGTTATCTGGGACCCGAGGGGAATGAGCAGTTCTTC
>TRBJ1-4|few|TRBD1|TRBV5-1
CASSYGQGRKEKLFF
TGCGCCAGCAGCTACGGACAGGGGCGTAAAGAAAAACTGTTTTTT
>TRBJ2-3|-|-|TRBV5-1
CASRYSRATTDTQYF
TGCGCCAGCAGGTACTCCCGGGCCACCACAGATACGCAGTATTTT
>TRBJ1-5|-|TRBD1|TRBV7-2
CASSLQGTVSNQPQHF
TGTGCCAGCAGCCTCCAGGGGACAGTTAGCAATCAGCCCCAGCATTTT
>TRBJ2-3|many|TRBD2|TRBV11-2
CASSYRGGQLDTQYF
TGTGCCAGCAGCTACCGCGGGGGGCAATTGGATACGCAGTATTTT